The 23 T cell receptor beta chains below were found in one sample sequenced in a study of blood T cell repertoires in COVID-19. Assay: immunoSEQ multiplex PCR; the TCRdb copy retains only in-frame clones and omits some. This repertoire shows around 250,000 clones, about 83% found once; its top ten account for over 2%. Sequenced input: PBMCs or T cells enriched from blood (not recorded which). These receptors came from a woman aged 50 to 60 who had recovered from COVID-19.

V and J are TRBV19 and TRBJ2-1; 9 bases are shared with TRBD2. Trimming took 6 bases from V and 5 from J; bases not matched to a gene: 5. Germline values: CDR1 LNHDA, CDR2 SQIVND (reference sequence). The CDR3 has 14 amino acids. Written as DNA, the CDR3 is TGTGCCAGTAGAAGGACTAGCGCAAACAATGAGCAGTTCTTC. This sequence encodes CASRRTSANNEQFF.

V and J are TRBV30 and TRBJ2-7; TRBD2 aligns across 8 bases. The CDR3 consists of 12 residues. The ends lost 5 bases at V and 6 bases at J; junction bases unmatched: 6. CDR1 is GTSNPN, CDR2 SVGIG, per germline (reference sequence). CDR3 sequence: CAWGGGFGEQYF. CDR3 DNA: TGTGCCTGGGGCGGGGGGTTTGGCGAGCAGTACTTC.

The V gene is TRBV5-1, the J gene TRBJ2-1; 9 bases map to TRBD2. The CDR3 loop spans 14 amino acids. CDR1 SGHRS and CDR2 YFSETQ come from the germline V gene. Unmatched junction bases numbered 3, after V lost 0 bases and J lost 8 bases. CDR3 sequence reads: CASSLGGGADEQFF. Here the CDR3 DNA reads TGCGCCAGCAGCTTGGGCGGGGGGGCGGATGAGCAGTTCTTC.

V gene TRBV28 combines with J gene TRBJ2-7, with D possibly TRBD2 on 6 matching bases. Germline CDR1 is MDHEN and CDR2 is SYDVKM. The CDR3 has 11 residues. The DNA of the CDR3 is TGTGGGAGGGCCGGGACCTACGAGCAGTACTTC. Translated: CGRAGTYEQYF.

The V gene is TRBV10-1, the J gene TRBJ1-3; D not certain. The CDR3 has 15 residues. Germline values: CDR1 WNHNN, CDR2 SYGVQD (reference sequence). Trimming took 11 bases from V and 0 from J, leaving 17 bases between them. The CDR3 nucleotides read TGCGCCGGTGGTTTTGAGTTAAGCTCTGGAAACACCATATATTTT. Translating gives CAGGFELSSGNTIYF.

The chain uses TRBV6-2 or TRBV6-3 and TRBJ1-1; 9 positions match TRBD1. This CDR3 spans 17 amino acids. V shed 0 bases, J shed 0 bases, and the junction held 5 bases outside the gene matches. Per the germline V gene, CDR1 is MNHEY and CDR2 is SVGEGT. This CDR3 is CASSYSSRDRVNTEAFF. CDR3 DNA sequence: TGTGCCAGCAGTTACTCGTCCCGGGACAGGGTGAACACTGAAGCTTTCTTT.

The J gene is TRBJ1-1, the V gene TRBV6-5; the match to TRBD1 covers 8 bases. V shed 5 bases and J 5 bases; nucleotides not matched to a gene: 10. The CDR3 totals 15 residues. Germline CDR1 is MNHEY and CDR2 is SVGAGI. The CDR3 DNA reads as TGTGCCAGCAGTCCTCTCGTACAGGGGGGGACTGAAGCTTTCTTT. Translating it yields CASSPLVQGGTEAFF.

The chain couples TRBV7-2 to TRBJ1-2; D ambiguous. The CDR3 has 15 residues. V was cut by 1 base and J by 0 bases, with 9 bases left in between. Germline V gives CDR1 SGHTA, CDR2 FQGNSA. The CDR3 DNA follows: TGTGCCAGCAGCTTAGATCGGGTCGCTAACTATGGCTACACCTTC. This gives the protein CASSLDRVANYGYTF. Supplemented by reference TRBV7-2 and TRBJ1-2, the full variable domain reads GAGVSQSPSNKVTEKGKDVELRCDPISGHTALYWYRQSLGQGLEFLIYFQGNSAPDKSGLPSDRFSAERTGGSVSTLTIQRTQQEDSAVYLCASSLDRVANYGYTFGSGTRLTVV.

The rearrangement links TRBV9 to TRBJ1-4, with D hard to call. CDR1 and CDR2 from the germline V gene are SGDLS and YYNGEE. The CDR3 consists of 15 residues. Trimming took 3 bases from V and 6 from J, leaving 15 bases between them. The CDR3 region has the DNA TGTGCCAGCAGCGCAAACGACATCAGACATGAAAAACTGTTTTTT. Translated: CASSANDIRHEKLFF.

This chain uses TRBV10-2 with TRBJ1-2, with D possibly being TRBD1 (6 bases). The germline V and J ends were trimmed by 7 bases and 2 bases, with 11 bases remaining between them. In germline, CDR1 is WSHSY, CDR2 SAAADI. The CDR3 consists of 13 residues. The CDR3 DNA follows: TGCGCCAGCACCGAGGACAGAAACTATGGCTACACCTTC. The encoded protein is CASTEDRNYGYTF.

The CDR3 nucleotides are TGTGCCAGCAGCATGAGACAGGGGGCGGTGCAGCCCCAGCATTTT. Translated, it gives CASSMRQGAVQPQHF. The rearrangement links TRBV7-2 to TRBJ1-5, with 10 bases that match TRBD1. In germline, CDR1 is SGHTA, CDR2 FQGNSA. The CDR3 extends over 15 amino acids. With V trimmed by 5 bases and J by 7 bases, 8 bases remained unmatched.

This sequence joins TRBV27 and TRBJ1-5; 8 positions agree with TRBD1. This CDR3 is built from 18 residues. Germline CDR1 reads MNHEY; CDR2 reads SMNVEV (reference sequence). V was clipped by 6 bases and J by 6 bases; unmatched bases: 19. CDR3 region: CASSPLRQGATSRQPQHF. The CDR3 nucleotides read TGTGCCAGCAGCCCTCTACGGCAGGGGGCGACTTCCCGTCAGCCCCAGCATTTT.

The chain joins TRBV30 to TRBJ2-7; TRBD2 might be the D (6 bases). This CDR3 spans 11 amino acids. The V gene lost 8 bases and the J gene lost 2 bases, with 10 bases spanning the gap. Germline assignment: CDR1 GTSNPN and CDR2 SVGIG (reference sequence). CDR3 amino acids: CALWGAYEQYF. As DNA, the CDR3 is TGTGCCCTGTGGGGGGCCTACGAGCAGTACTTC.

The V call is TRBV5-1, the J call TRBJ1-6; 8 bases line up with TRBD1. In germline, CDR1 is SGHRS, CDR2 YFSETQ. The V gene end was trimmed by 4 bases and the J gene end by 6 bases; junction bases not matched to a gene: 3. The CDR3 contains 14 residues. The CDR3 DNA reads TGCGCCAGCAGCCCCGGACAGGGTAATTCACCCCTCCACTTT. Protein sequence: CASSPGQGNSPLHF.

The chain links TRBV11-2 to TRBJ2-1; D possibly corresponds to TRBD1 (5 bases). CDR3 length: 15 residues. Trimming took off 6 bases at V and 5 bases at J, with 17 bases between the two ends. From germline, CDR1 is SGHAT and CDR2 FQNNGV. The CDR3 sequence is CASSSTRSGNNEQFF. For the CDR3, the DNA is TGTGCCAGCAGTTCAACGCGGTCAGGGAACAATGAGCAGTTCTTC.

The chain joins TRBV7-2 to TRBJ2-3; D uncertain. The CDR3 has 13 amino acids. Germline V gene data show CDR1 as SGHTA and CDR2 as FQGNSA. Trimming took 2 bases from V and 4 from J, leaving 7 bases between them. The CDR3 is CASSLRTADTQYF. For the CDR3, the DNA is TGTGCCAGCAGCTTACGTACGGCAGATACGCAGTATTTT.

The CDR3 is CASSLGGTVNQETQYF. The CDR3 DNA sequence: TGTGCCAGCAGCTTAGGTGGGACAGTGAACCAAGAGACCCAGTACTTC. The chain uses TRBV11-2 and TRBJ2-5, with 7 bases identical to TRBD1. Germline V gene lookup returns CDR1 SGHAT and CDR2 FQNNGV. With V trimmed by 1 base and J by 0 bases, 5 bases remained unmatched. The CDR3 length is 16 residues.

The V and J genes are TRBV6-5 and TRBJ1-1, with a weak D call TRBD1 (6 bases). The germline V gene encodes CDR1 MNHEY and CDR2 SVGAGI. CDR3 length equals 12 residues. Trimming pared 5 bases from V and 4 bases from J, leaving 8 bases between. CDR3 in DNA: TGTGCCAGCAGTCCAGGGGTCACTGAAGCTTTCTTT. It encodes CASSPGVTEAFF.

V usage is TRBV19 and J usage is TRBJ1-2; the D gene is possibly TRBD1 (5 bases). The germline gives CDR1 LNHDA, CDR2 SQIVND (reference sequence). V dropped 5 bases and J dropped 4 bases, with 14 bases sitting between them. This CDR3 is 14 amino acids long. The DNA for the CDR3 is TGTGCCAGTAGTCCAGACATGGGGGGCTATGGCTACACCTTC. It is translated as CASSPDMGGYGYTF.

This chain uses TRBV30 with TRBJ2-2; TRBD2 is a possible D gene (5 bases). The germline V gene has CDR1 GTSNPN and CDR2 SVGIG (reference sequence). CDR3 length: 15 amino acids. V dropped 3 bases and J dropped 5 bases, with 16 bases sitting between them. CDR3 loop: CAWRLKDSKTGELFF. The CDR3 nucleotides are TGTGCCTGGAGATTAAAGGACTCCAAAACCGGGGAGCTGTTTTTT.

The chain combines TRBV2 with TRBJ2-1, with 14 bases aligning to TRBD2. The trim removed 6 bases at V and 8 bases at J, leaving 9 bases unmatched. This CDR3 spans 16 amino acids. Germline assignment: CDR1 SNHLY and CDR2 FYNNEI. CDR3 residues: CASSQGLAGGLYEQFF. The CDR3 DNA sequence: TGTGCCAGCAGCCAAGGACTAGCGGGGGGTCTCTATGAGCAGTTCTTC.

V is TRBV18 and J is TRBJ1-2; D is ambiguous. The CDR3 is made up of 14 amino acids. CDR1 is KGHSH, CDR2 LQKENI, per germline. Trimming stripped 3 bases from V and 1 base from J, with 9 bases between. The CDR3 reads CASSPRENNYGYTF. The CDR3 nucleotides are TGTGCCAGCTCACCCCGGGAGAATAACTATGGCTACACCTTC.

The CDR3 sequence: CASSAPGGRYSPLHF. CDR3 coding DNA: TGTGCCAGCAGCGCCCCCGGGGGGCGTTATTCACCCCTCCACTTT. This rearrangement joins TRBV9 to TRBJ1-6; maybe TRBD1 (6 bases). Trimming pared 3 bases from V and 8 bases from J, leaving 15 bases between. CDR1 SGDLS and CDR2 YYNGEE come from the germline V gene. CDR3 length: 15 residues.